The clone carrying this T cell receptor beta chain has a count of ten or more. Its target is not known. The data originate from a study of T-cell reconstitution after alpha-beta-depleted transplantation in children. General study findings and limits: Some patients' high day-60 TCRbeta diversity was attributed to recipient cells surviving conditioning. The study reportedly traced alpha-beta T cells about two months after transplant to several hundred expanded graft clones. T-cell counts and diversity at one year following transplant were attributed mainly to newly produced T cells.

For TCRbeta, the library was prepared with unique molecular identifiers. MiXCR, applied by TCRdb to the PCR reads, yields one record per CDR3 protein. This table holds fewer than 700,000 distinct CDR3 sequences, roughly 24% found once. The CDR3 loop spans 12 amino acids. Germline CDR1 and CDR2: SQVTM and ANQGSEA. Losses at the gene ends were 3 bases for V and 7 bases for J; bases not matched to a gene: 5. This sequence joins TRBV29-1 and TRBJ1-2, with 7 bases identical to TRBD1. This sequence originates from a boy younger than two who had a stem cell transplant for acute myeloid leukemia, so the T cells may come from the graft donor. This specimen was PBMCs, mostly from graft donor cells, taken 360 days after TCRalphabeta/CD19-depleted stem cell transplant. CDR3 DNA sequence: TGCAGCGTTGAGGAGGGGGCGCCTGGCTACACCTTC. It yields the protein CSVEEGAPGYTF.